This entry features one T cell receptor (beta chain) sequence. Its antigen is not known. The sample comes from a study of blood T cells in healthy people across ages. Primed by a sample-barcoded 5' primer and a J-beta primer mix, a second PCR proceeded for about 6 to 11 cycles. TCRdb analysed the 5' RACE reads with MiXCR anew, one entry per CDR3 protein. The sample lists about 1,000,000 distinct CDR3 sequences; 45% were seen once. CDR3 length equals 16 residues. The V gene's germline CDR1 is MGHRA and CDR2 YSYEKL. V was shortened by 2 bases and J by 0 bases, with 12 bases between the two germline ends. Study-wide findings and caveats: Researchers report that TCR beta diversity correlated strongly with naive T cell percentage. Observed TCR beta diversity per million T cells went down as age went up. This fall followed a roughly linear course with age. There was no known CMV status for donors, so expanded clonotype changes were possibly confounded.

The sequence derives from a woman aged 60 to 75 in good health. The sample comprised blood. The chain carries TRBV4-1 and TRBJ2-3; D possibly corresponds to TRBD2 (5 bases). CDR3 bases: TGCGCCAGCAGCCAATACCGGGAATCTAGCACAGATACGCAGTATTTT. This gives the protein CASSQYRESSTDTQYF.